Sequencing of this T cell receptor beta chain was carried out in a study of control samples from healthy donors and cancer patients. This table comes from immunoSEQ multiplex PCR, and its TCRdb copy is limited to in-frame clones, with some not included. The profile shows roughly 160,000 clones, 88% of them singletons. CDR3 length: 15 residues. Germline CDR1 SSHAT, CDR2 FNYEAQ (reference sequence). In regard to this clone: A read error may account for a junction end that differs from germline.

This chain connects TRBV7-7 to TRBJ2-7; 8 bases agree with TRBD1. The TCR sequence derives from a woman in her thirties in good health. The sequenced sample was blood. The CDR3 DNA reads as TGTGCTAGCAGCTTGGCGACAGGGGCGTCCTACGAGCAGTACTTC. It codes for CASSLATGASYEQYF.